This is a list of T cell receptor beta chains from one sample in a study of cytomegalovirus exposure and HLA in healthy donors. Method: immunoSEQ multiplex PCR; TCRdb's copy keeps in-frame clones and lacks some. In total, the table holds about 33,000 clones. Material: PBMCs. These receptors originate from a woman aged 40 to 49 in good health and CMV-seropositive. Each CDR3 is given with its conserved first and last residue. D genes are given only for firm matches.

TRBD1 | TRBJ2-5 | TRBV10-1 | TGCGCCAGCCAAGGGACAGATCAAGAGACCCAGTACTTC | CASQGTDQETQYF
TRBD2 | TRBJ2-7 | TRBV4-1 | TGCGCCAGCAGTCTAGCGGGAGGCCCCTACGAGCAGTACTTC | CASSLAGGPYEQYF
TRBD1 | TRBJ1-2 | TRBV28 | TGTGCCAGCAGTTGGACAGGGAACTATGGCTACACCTTC | CASSWTGNYGYTF
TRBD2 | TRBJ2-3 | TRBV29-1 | TGCAGCGTTGGAGCGGGATCTAGCACAGATACGCAGTATTTT | CSVGAGSSTDTQYF
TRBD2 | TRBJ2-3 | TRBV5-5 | TGTGCCAGCAGCTTTAGCGGGAGATCCGATACGCAGTATTTT | CASSFSGRSDTQYF
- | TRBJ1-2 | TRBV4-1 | TGCGCCAGCAGCCAGAGGGCAGGGGATGGCTACACCTTC | CASSQRAGDGYTF
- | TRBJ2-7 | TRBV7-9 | TGTGCCAGCAGCCACCGGGACTGGGCCTACGAGCAGTACTTC | CASSHRDWAYEQYF
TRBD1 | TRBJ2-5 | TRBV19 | TGTGCCAGTAGCAAAGACAGGGACCGAGGGGCCCAGTACTTC | CASSKDRDRGAQYF
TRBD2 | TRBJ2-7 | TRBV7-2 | TGTGCCACCGCACAGCGGGAGGGCCCAACCTACGAGCAGTACTTC | CATAQREGPTYEQYF
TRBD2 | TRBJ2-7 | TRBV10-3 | TGTGCCATCAGAGTTGCCGGGACTAGCGACGACGAGCAGTACTTC | CAIRVAGTSDDEQYF
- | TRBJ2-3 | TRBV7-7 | TGTGCTAGCAGCCACGGGACAACTAGCACAGATACGCAGTATTTT | CASSHGTTSTDTQYF